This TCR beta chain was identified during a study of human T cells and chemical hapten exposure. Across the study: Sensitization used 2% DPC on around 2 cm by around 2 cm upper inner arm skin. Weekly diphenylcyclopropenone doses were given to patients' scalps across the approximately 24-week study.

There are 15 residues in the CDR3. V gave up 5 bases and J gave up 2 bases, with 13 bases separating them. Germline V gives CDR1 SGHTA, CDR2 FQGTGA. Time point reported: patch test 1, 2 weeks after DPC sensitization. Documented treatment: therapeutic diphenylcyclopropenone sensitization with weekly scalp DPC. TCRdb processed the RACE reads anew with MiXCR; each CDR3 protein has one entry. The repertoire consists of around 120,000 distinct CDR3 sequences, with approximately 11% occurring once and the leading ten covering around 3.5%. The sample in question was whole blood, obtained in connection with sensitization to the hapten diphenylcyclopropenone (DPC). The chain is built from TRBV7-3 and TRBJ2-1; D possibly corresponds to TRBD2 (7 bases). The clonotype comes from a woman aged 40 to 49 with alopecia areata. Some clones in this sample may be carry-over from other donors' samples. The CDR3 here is CASSPTGGAYNEQFF. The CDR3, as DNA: TGTGCCAGCAGCCCAACGGGGGGCGCCTACAATGAGCAGTTCTTC.